This T cell receptor beta chain was profiled in a study of lymphopenia after photon versus proton radiotherapy. Whole-study findings and limits: Post-nadir TCR diversity decline inversely tracked overall survival among those who died. Under photons, naive T cells and diversity fell while effector/memory populations rose. Only patients who died were analyzed for survival; proton advantage is unproven.

About this clone itself: The antigen remains undetermined.

Germline loops: CDR1 SGHAT, CDR2 FQNNGV. V lost 5 bases and J 6 bases, leaving 23 bases between the germline ends. The CDR3 is made up of 17 amino acids. Using immunoSEQ multiplex PCR, the repertoire was profiled, and TCRdb retains in-frame clones only, with some absent. The repertoire includes 150,000 to 200,000 clones, approximately 90% of them detected once, and about 4.3% sits in the top ten. V is TRBV11-2 and J is TRBJ1-5, with TRBD1 as a possible D gene (5 bases). Sequenced here: peripheral blood, sampled from a patient treated with photon-based radiotherapy. This TCR was recovered from a man aged 45-65 years with gastric cancer. CDR3 bases: TGTGCCAGCAGCCCCGGGAGGGGCTTCACGGGCTCTCAGCCCCAGCATTTT. Translated: CASSPGRGFTGSQPQHF.